Sequencing of this T cell receptor (beta chain) was carried out in a study of CD8 T cells in ankylosing spondylitis. Study-level points and caveats: Ankylosing spondylitis blood appeared to be characterized by a TCR beta motif of several highly homologous variants. Peripheral blood samples showed relatively rare disease-linked clones, and these clones were CD8+.

Trimming removed 4 bases from V and 3 bases from J; junction bases left unmatched: 6. The CDR3 contains 14 residues. Germline values: CDR1 SEHNR, CDR2 FQNEAQ (reference sequence). Making use of molecular barcodes, quantitative 5'-RACE generated TCR beta libraries. One entry per CDR3 protein, called by TCRdb with MiXCR from the 5' RACE reads. In the table there are around 300,000 distinct CDR3 sequences, under 14% of which are singletons. Points on this clonotype: No antigen is known for it.

The sample taken for sequencing was blood, either unsorted or a sorted T cell fraction (not recorded which). This rearrangement joins TRBV7-9 to TRBJ2-7; 7 bases agree with TRBD2. The receptor comes from a female donor with ankylosing spondylitis or in good health (not recorded which). The CDR3 nucleotides read TGTGCCAGCAGCTCGGGACTATCCTTCTACGAGCAGTACTTC. Translation gives CASSSGLSFYEQYF. The variable domain in full, with the rest retrieved from reference TRBV7-9 and TRBJ2-7, is DTGVSQNPRHKITKRGQNVTFRCDPISEHNRLYWYRQTLGQGPEFLTYFQNEAQLEKSRLLSDRFSAERPKGSFSTLEIQRTEQGDSAMYLCASSSGLSFYEQYFGPGTRLTVT.